This TCR beta chain was captured in a study of cytomegalovirus exposure and HLA in healthy donors. General study findings and limits: In the analysis, some V segments, TRBV6-2 and TRBV6-3 included, were excluded as indistinguishable. Testing in vitro showed three CMV-associated chains specific for CMV antigens.

As for this clone: What it binds is unknown.

In the PCR, 60 Vbeta and 13 Jbeta primers were used. Sequencing was performed with immunoSEQ multiplex PCR; in TCRdb, only in-frame clones are kept and a portion is missing. Of 79,000 or so clones in the sample, 65% to 85% were seen once. The length of the CDR3 is 13 residues. V was clipped by 5 bases and J by 5 bases; unmatched bases: 4. CDR1 is MNHEY and CDR2 is SVGAGI in the germline V gene. The sequencing sample was made of PBMCs. This receptor was identified in a middle-aged woman in good health and CMV-seropositive. This chain links TRBV6-5 with TRBJ1-2; 8 bases agree with TRBD1. The CDR3 sequence is CASSTDRDYGYTF. The CDR3 nucleotides read TGTGCCAGCAGTACGGACAGGGATTATGGCTACACCTTC.